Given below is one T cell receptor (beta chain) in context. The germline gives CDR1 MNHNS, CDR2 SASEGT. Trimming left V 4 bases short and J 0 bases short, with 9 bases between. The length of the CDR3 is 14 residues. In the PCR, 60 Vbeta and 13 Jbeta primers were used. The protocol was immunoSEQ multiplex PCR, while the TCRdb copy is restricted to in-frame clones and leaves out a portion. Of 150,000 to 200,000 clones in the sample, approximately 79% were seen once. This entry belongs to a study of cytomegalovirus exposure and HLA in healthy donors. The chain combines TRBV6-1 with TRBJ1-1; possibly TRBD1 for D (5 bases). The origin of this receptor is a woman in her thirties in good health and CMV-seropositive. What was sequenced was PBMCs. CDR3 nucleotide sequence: TGTGCCAGCAGTGCCGACAGACTGAACACTGAAGCTTTCTTT. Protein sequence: CASSADRLNTEAFF.